These 3 T cell receptor beta chains share one sample of origin, sequenced in a study of T cells in Graves' hyperthyroidism and ophthalmopathy. TCR beta CDR3 regions were amplified from RNA. HTBI primers were the set used in a first-round RT-PCR of the TCR CDR3. Using its own MiXCR run on the multiplex PCR reads, TCRdb lists one record per CDR3 protein. This table has a few hundred thousand distinct CDR3 sequences, around 14% appearing once. Sequencing used blood. The receptors originated from a woman in her 30s with Graves' hyperthyroidism.

This clonotype was counted only a few times. V is TRBV11-2 and J is TRBJ1-4; D not resolved. V lost 0 bases to trimming and J lost 10 bases, with 9 bases between them. The germline V gene encodes CDR1 SGHAT and CDR2 FQNNGV. There are 13 residues in the CDR3. The CDR3 DNA reads TGTGCCAGCAGCTTAGAATCTAACGCAAAACTGTTTTTT. Its protein product is CASSLESNAKLFF. Variable domain in full (rest from reference TRBV11-2 and TRBJ1-4): EAGVAQSPRYKIIEKRQSVAFWCNPISGHATLYWYQQILGQGPKLLIQFQNNGVVDDSQLPKDRFSAERLKGVDSTLKIQPAKLEDSAVYLCASSLESNAKLFFGSGTQLSVL.

The rearrangement joins TRBV2 to TRBJ2-2; the D gene could be TRBD1 or TRBD2 (6 bases each). The V gene lost 6 bases and the J gene lost 7 bases, with 21 bases spanning the gap. Per the germline V gene, CDR1 is SNHLY and CDR2 is FYNNEI. The CDR3 contains 16 residues. CDR3 region: CASSHTQQGRIGELFF. CDR3 in DNA: TGTGCCAGCAGCCACACACAGCAGGGGAGGATCGGGGAGCTGTTTTTT.

This clonotype has at least ten counts. The chain uses TRBV2 and TRBJ2-3; 10 bases are a match to TRBD2. Germline V gene data show CDR1 as SNHLY and CDR2 as FYNNEI. V lost 6 bases and J lost 3; bases outside the gene matches: 3. This CDR3 is 14 amino acids long. In DNA form, the CDR3 reads TGTGCCAGCAGGGGGGGACTAGCGACAGATACGCAGTATTTT. It encodes CASRGGLATDTQYF.